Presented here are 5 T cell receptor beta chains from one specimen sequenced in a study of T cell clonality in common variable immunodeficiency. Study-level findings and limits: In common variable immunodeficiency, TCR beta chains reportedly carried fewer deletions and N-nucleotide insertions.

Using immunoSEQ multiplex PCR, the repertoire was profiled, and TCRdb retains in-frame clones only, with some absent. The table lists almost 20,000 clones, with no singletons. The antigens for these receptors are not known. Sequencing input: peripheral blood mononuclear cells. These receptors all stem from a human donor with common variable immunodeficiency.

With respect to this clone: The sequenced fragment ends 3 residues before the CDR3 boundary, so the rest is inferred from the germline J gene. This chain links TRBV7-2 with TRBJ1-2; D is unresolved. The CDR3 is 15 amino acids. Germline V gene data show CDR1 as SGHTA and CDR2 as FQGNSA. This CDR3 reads CASSFLPGALSGYTF. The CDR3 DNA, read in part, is TGTGCCAGCAGCTTCCTACCCGGTGCCCTAAGCGGC.

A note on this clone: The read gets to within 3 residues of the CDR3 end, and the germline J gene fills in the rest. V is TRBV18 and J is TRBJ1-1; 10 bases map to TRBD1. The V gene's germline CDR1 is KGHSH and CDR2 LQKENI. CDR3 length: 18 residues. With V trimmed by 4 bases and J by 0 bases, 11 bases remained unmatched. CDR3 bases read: TGTGCCAGCTCACACCTTCCGGACAGGGGGACTATGAACACTGAA. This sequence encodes CASSHLPDRGTMNTE. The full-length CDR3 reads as CASSHLPDRGTMNTEAFF.

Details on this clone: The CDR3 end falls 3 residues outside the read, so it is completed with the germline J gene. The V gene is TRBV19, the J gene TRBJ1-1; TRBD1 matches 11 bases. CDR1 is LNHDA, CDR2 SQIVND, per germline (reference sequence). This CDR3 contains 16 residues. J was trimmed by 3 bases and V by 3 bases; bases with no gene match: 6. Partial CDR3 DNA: TGTGCCAGTAGTATGGTAGGACAGGGGGCCCACACTGAA. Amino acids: CASSMVGQGAHTE. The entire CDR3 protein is CASSMVGQGAHTEAFF.

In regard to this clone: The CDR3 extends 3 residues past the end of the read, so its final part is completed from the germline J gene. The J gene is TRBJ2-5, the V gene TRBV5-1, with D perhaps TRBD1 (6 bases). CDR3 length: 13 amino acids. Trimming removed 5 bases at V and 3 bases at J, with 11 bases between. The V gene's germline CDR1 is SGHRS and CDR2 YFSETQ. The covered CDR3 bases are TGCGCCAGCAGAATAGGGGGTAAAGAGACC. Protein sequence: CASRIGGKET. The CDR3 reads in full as CASRIGGKETQYF.

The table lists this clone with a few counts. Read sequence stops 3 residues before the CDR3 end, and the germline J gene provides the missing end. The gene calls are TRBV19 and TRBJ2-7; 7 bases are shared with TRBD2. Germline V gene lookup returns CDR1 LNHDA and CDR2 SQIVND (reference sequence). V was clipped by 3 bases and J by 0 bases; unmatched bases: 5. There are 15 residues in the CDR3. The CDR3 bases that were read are TGTGCCAGTAGTATGGCTAGCGGCGCCTCCTACGAG. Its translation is CASSMASGASYE. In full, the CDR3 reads CASSMASGASYEQYF.